The 15 T cell receptor beta chains below come from one sample, sequenced in a study of cytomegalovirus exposure and HLA in healthy donors. PCR primers comprised 60 Vbeta and 13 Jbeta primers. Here immunoSEQ multiplex PCR was the method, and the copy in TCRdb shows in-frame clones only, minus some. The table lists more than 140,000 clones, 75% of them singletons. Specimen: PBMCs. These receptors came from a man aged 35 to 55 in good health and CMV-seronegative.

J is TRBJ1-2 and V is TRBV10-3, with no clear D. The CDR3 consists of 17 residues. The V gene lost 0 bases and the J gene lost 1 base, with 15 bases spanning the gap. Germline V gene data show CDR1 as ENHRY and CDR2 as SYGVKD. The CDR3: CAISESREKSFNYGYTF. In nucleotides, the CDR3 is TGTGCCATCAGTGAGTCGCGTGAGAAATCCTTTAACTATGGCTACACCTTC.

V is TRBV11-2 and J is TRBJ2-3; 7 bases line up with TRBD1. V trimming: 1 base; J trimming: 5 bases; junction bases outside the gene matches: 12. Germline assignment: CDR1 SGHAT and CDR2 FQNNGV. CDR3 length: 17 residues. In nucleotides, the CDR3 is TGTGCCAGCAGCTTAGGGCGAAGGGACAGAACAGAAGATACGCAGTATTTT. This sequence encodes CASSLGRRDRTEDTQYF.

The J gene is TRBJ2-1, the V gene TRBV2, with 8 bases aligning to TRBD2. The CDR3 runs to 16 residues. After removal of 6 bases from V and 5 bases from J, the junction contained 12 bases not matched to a gene. The V gene's germline CDR1 is SNHLY and CDR2 FYNNEI. CDR3 protein: CASSAGGSYTNNEQFF. CDR3 nucleotides: TGTGCCAGCAGCGCGGGGGGTAGCTATACCAACAATGAGCAGTTCTTC. Supplemented by reference TRBV2 and TRBJ2-1, the full variable domain reads EPEVTQTPSHQVTQMGQEVILRCVPISNHLYFYWYRQILGQKVEFLVSFYNNEISEKSEIFDDQFSVERPDGSNFTLKIRSTKLEDSAMYFCASSAGGSYTNNEQFFGPGTRLTVL.

The V call is TRBV7-2, the J call TRBJ2-5; tentative D call: TRBD2 (5 bases). This CDR3 region has 14 residues. V was shortened by 7 bases and J by 5 bases, with 17 bases between the two germline ends. CDR1 SGHTA and CDR2 FQGNSA come from the germline V gene. The CDR3 reads CASTNGGAWETQYF. CDR3 sequence (DNA): TGTGCCAGCACGAACGGAGGAGCCTGGGAGACCCAGTACTTC.

This sequence joins TRBV6-5 and TRBJ2-1, with 8 bases that match TRBD2. This CDR3 has 15 amino acids. Germline V CDR1 and CDR2: MNHEY, SVGAGI. Trimming removed 4 bases from V and 8 bases from J; junction bases left unmatched: 10. CDR3 DNA: TGTGCCAGCAGTTCACCCGGACTAGCCGGCTATGAGCAGTTCTTC. Encoded protein: CASSSPGLAGYEQFF.

V and J are TRBV7-9 and TRBJ2-3; TRBD1 agrees at 9 bases. V lost 5 bases and J lost 4; bases outside the gene matches: 4. Germline CDR1 SEHNR, CDR2 FQNEAQ (reference sequence). The CDR3 totals 14 residues. For the CDR3, the DNA is TGTGCCAGCAGCATTGACAGGGGGGCAGATACGCAGTATTTT. Its translation is CASSIDRGADTQYF. The full variable domain, completed using reference TRBV7-9 and TRBJ2-3, is DTGVSQNPRHKITKRGQNVTFRCDPISEHNRLYWYRQTLGQGPEFLTYFQNEAQLEKSRLLSDRFSAERPKGSFSTLEIQRTEQGDSAMYLCASSIDRGADTQYFGPGTRLTVL.

This chain uses TRBV7-9 with TRBJ2-7, with D perhaps TRBD2 (6 bases). The CDR3 has 14 residues. Germline V gene sequence: CDR1 SEHNR, CDR2 FQNEAQ (reference sequence). Trimming took 4 bases from V and 7 from J, leaving 17 bases between them. The CDR3 DNA reads TGTGCCAGCAGCTCCCTCGGAGGGTCGGGAGAGCAGTACTTC. This gives the protein CASSSLGGSGEQYF.

This chain connects TRBV9 to TRBJ2-7, with 7 bases matching TRBD2. Looked up from germline, CDR1 is SGDLS and CDR2 is YYNGEE. This CDR3 comprises 15 residues. The junction had 10 bases not matched to a gene; V was cut back by 4 bases and J by 3 bases. CDR3 sequence reads: CASSPRLASFYEQYF. In nucleotides, the CDR3 is TGTGCCAGCAGCCCGCGACTAGCCAGCTTCTACGAGCAGTACTTC.

The rearrangement uses TRBV5-1 and TRBJ1-4; 9 nucleotides agree with TRBD1. The CDR3 is made up of 14 amino acids. J was trimmed by 5 bases and V by 4 bases; bases with no gene match: 3. CDR1 SGHRS and CDR2 YFSETQ come from the germline V gene. The CDR3 loop is CASSTGTGNEKLFF. CDR3 sequence (DNA): TGCGCCAGCAGCACCGGGACAGGGAATGAAAAACTGTTTTTT.

This clone was counted a few times. The rearrangement uses TRBV19 and TRBJ2-7; 8 bases are a match to TRBD1. CDR3 length: 15 residues. V shed 3 bases, J shed 4 bases, and the junction held 8 bases outside the gene matches. Germline CDR1 LNHDA, CDR2 SQIVND (reference sequence). CDR3 nucleotide sequence: TGTGCCAGTAGTATGAACTTCAGGGGGCGGTACGAGCAGTACTTC. Its translation: CASSMNFRGRYEQYF.

V usage is TRBV9 and J usage is TRBJ1-4; 7 bases line up with TRBD1. The CDR3 loop spans 16 amino acids. J lost 3 bases, V lost 0 bases, and 5 bases had no gene match. Germline V CDR1 and CDR2: SGDLS, YYNGEE. CDR3 sequence (DNA): TGTGCCAGCAGCGTAGATACAGGGGCACCTAATGAAAAACTGTTTTTT. It is translated as CASSVDTGAPNEKLFF.

This chain links TRBV27 with TRBJ1-1; TRBD1 aligns across 11 bases. The CDR3 has 15 residues. Germline lookup yields CDR1 MNHEY and CDR2 SMNVEV (reference sequence). V lost 0 bases, J lost 5 bases, and 2 bases stayed unmatched. Written as DNA, the CDR3 is TGTGCCAGCAGTTTATCGGGGACAGGGGGAACTGAAGCTTTCTTT. This translates into CASSLSGTGGTEAFF.

The rearrangement joins TRBV7-8 to TRBJ1-3, with 7 bases that match TRBD1. The V gene end was trimmed by 5 bases and the J gene end by 2 bases; junction bases not matched to a gene: 6. The V gene's germline CDR1 is SGHVS and CDR2 FQNEAQ. CDR3 length: 15 amino acids. CDR3 in amino acids: CASSLTGQAGNTIYF. CDR3 nucleotide sequence: TGTGCCAGCAGCCTAACCGGACAGGCTGGAAACACCATATATTTT. Full variable domain (missing parts from reference TRBV7-8 and TRBJ1-3): GAGVSQSPRYKVAKRGQDVALRCDPISGHVSLFWYQQALGQGPEFLTYFQNEAQLDKSGLPSDRFFAERPEGSVSTLKIQRTQQEDSAVYLCASSLTGQAGNTIYFGEGSWLTVV.

The rearrangement links TRBV7-2 to TRBJ2-7; the D gene is possibly TRBD1 (5 bases). V was clipped by 2 bases and J by 2 bases, with 7 bases between them. Germline-derived CDR1 and CDR2 are SGHTA and FQGNSA. The CDR3 extends over 13 amino acids. The CDR3 protein is CASSLQGPYEQYF. The CDR3 DNA reads as TGTGCCAGCAGCTTACAGGGCCCCTACGAGCAGTACTTC.

The J gene is TRBJ1-6, the V gene TRBV10-3; D might be TRBD1 (5 bases). The germline V gene encodes CDR1 ENHRY and CDR2 SYGVKD. The ends were cut back, 10 bases at V and 8 bases at J, with 15 bases in the middle. The CDR3 runs to 13 residues. CDR3 in amino acids: CATRPVGDSPLHF. The CDR3 nucleotides read TGTGCCACCCGCCCCGTAGGGGATTCACCCCTCCACTTT.